The 31 T cell receptor beta chains listed next were all sequenced from one sample in a study of blood T cell repertoires in COVID-19. The protocol was immunoSEQ multiplex PCR, while the TCRdb copy is restricted to in-frame clones and leaves out a portion. The profile covers 25,000 to 35,000 clones, with about 85% appearing a single time and around 5.4% taken by the ten largest. Sequencing was done on a sample of peripheral blood. These receptors were collected from a man aged 55 to 70 with active COVID-19.

The chain links TRBV5-1 to TRBJ1-5; D remains unclear. CDR1 and CDR2 from the germline V gene are SGHRS and YFSETQ. V lost 0 bases and J lost 0, with 10 bases in between. The CDR3 has 16 amino acids. The DNA of the CDR3 is TGCGCCAGCAGCTTGGATGGCAACAATAGCAATCAGCCCCAGCATTTT. Translated, it gives CASSLDGNNSNQPQHF. Using reference TRBV5-1 and TRBJ1-5 for the parts outside the CDR3, the full variable domain is KAGVTQTPRYLIKTRGQQVTLSCSPISGHRSVSWYQQTPGQGLQFLFEYFSETQRNKGNFPGRFSGRQFSNSRSEMNVSTLELGDSALYLCASSLDGNNSNQPQHFGDGTRLSIL.

This chain uses TRBV4-1 with TRBJ1-4, with D possibly matching TRBD1 (5 bases). The CDR3 is made up of 19 amino acids. In germline, CDR1 is MGHRA, CDR2 YSYEKL. V was clipped by 6 bases and J by 1 base, with 24 bases between them. CDR3 nucleotide sequence: TGCGCCAGCAGGGGCGGGGCAGACAGAATAATTAGAACTAATGAAAAACTGTTTTTT. Protein sequence: CASRGGADRIIRTNEKLFF.

The chain is built from TRBV7-2 and TRBJ2-5; 9 bases are a match to TRBD2. Trimming took 5 bases from V and 7 from J; bases not matched to a gene: 8. CDR3 length equals 14 residues. Germline-derived CDR1 and CDR2 are SGHTA and FQGNSA. CDR3 in amino acids: CASSPRTSEGTQYF. As DNA, the CDR3 is TGTGCCAGCAGCCCGAGGACTAGCGAGGGGACCCAGTACTTC. Filled out from reference TRBV7-2 and TRBJ2-5, the complete variable domain reads GAGVSQSPSNKVTEKGKDVELRCDPISGHTALYWYRQSLGQGLEFLIYFQGNSAPDKSGLPSDRFSAERTGGSVSTLTIQRTQQEDSAVYLCASSPRTSEGTQYFGPGTRLLVL.

The chain is built from TRBV2 and TRBJ1-5; the D gene is possibly TRBD1 (6 bases). V gave up 4 bases and J gave up 0 bases, with 10 bases separating them. Per germline, CDR1 SNHLY and CDR2 FYNNEI. The CDR3 length is 15 residues. DNA for the CDR3: TGTGCCAGCAGTGGACAGGTTGATAGCAATCAGCCCCAGCATTTT. It encodes CASSGQVDSNQPQHF.

This clone was seen more than once but under ten times. The V call is TRBV7-2, the J call TRBJ1-6; D call uncertain. The CDR3 consists of 13 residues. Deletions cut 2 bases from V and 7 bases from J, with 6 bases between. Germline V gives CDR1 SGHTA, CDR2 FQGNSA. The CDR3 reads CASSLSLNSPLHF. In DNA, the CDR3 is TGTGCCAGCAGCTTATCCCTGAATTCACCCCTCCACTTT.

V and J are TRBV24-1 and TRBJ1-5; D is unclear. The V gene lost 4 bases and the J gene lost 4 bases, with 4 bases spanning the gap. This CDR3 is 12 amino acids long. Germline values: CDR1 KGHDR, CDR2 SFDVKD. The CDR3 DNA is TGTGCCACCAGTGACAATAATCAGCCCCAGCATTTT. Its protein is CATSDNNQPQHF.

The chain recombines TRBV5-4 with TRBJ1-4; 8 bases are a match to TRBD1. In germline, CDR1 is SGHNT, CDR2 YYREEE (reference sequence). This CDR3 has 14 amino acids. V was clipped by 4 bases and J by 10 bases; unmatched bases: 9. The CDR3 nucleotides are TGTGCCAGCAGCCCAGGGGGCGGAATGGGAAAACTGTTTTTT. Residues: CASSPGGGMGKLFF.

The genes are TRBV6-5 and TRBJ1-2; TRBD1 might be the D (6 bases). Germline CDR1 is MNHEY and CDR2 is SVGAGI. CDR3 length: 13 amino acids. V was cut by 4 bases and J by 4 bases, with 10 bases left in between. The CDR3, as DNA: TGTGCCAGCAGTTCGGACAGAATCTATGGCTACACCTTC. Protein product: CASSSDRIYGYTF.

V gene TRBV11-2 combines with J gene TRBJ2-3, with a possible D match to TRBD2 (5 bases). The CDR3 runs 14 residues. CDR1 is SGHAT, CDR2 FQNNGV, per germline. Trimming shortened V by 5 bases and J by 2 bases, and 11 bases separated the two germline ends. The CDR3 DNA reads TGTGCCAGCAGCAAGTGGGGAGACACAGATACGCAGTATTTT. As protein: CASSKWGDTDTQYF.

The V call is TRBV9, the J call TRBJ1-2, with 8 bases identical to TRBD1. The V gene end was trimmed by 3 bases and the J gene end by 4 bases; junction bases not matched to a gene: 2. CDR3 size: 13 residues. Germline V gene sequence: CDR1 SGDLS, CDR2 YYNGEE. In DNA, the CDR3 is TGTGCCAGCAGCGACAGGGGGGGCTATGGCTACACCTTC. It yields the protein CASSDRGGYGYTF.

The rearrangement links TRBV7-6 to TRBJ2-7; 8 nucleotides agree with TRBD1. CDR3 size: 14 residues. Trimming removed 5 bases from V and 3 bases from J; junction bases left unmatched: 6. The V gene's germline CDR1 is SGHVS and CDR2 FNYEAQ. The CDR3 bases are TGTGCCAGCAGCCCCCTCGGGACAGGCTACGAGCAGTACTTC. Its protein product is CASSPLGTGYEQYF.

The rearrangement uses TRBV10-3 and TRBJ1-1; D gene ambiguous. Germline V CDR1 and CDR2: ENHRY, SYGVKD. This CDR3 has 14 residues. V was pared by 4 bases and J by 5 bases, with 14 bases between. CDR3 residues: CAISGGHAATEAFF. The CDR3 nucleotides are TGTGCCATCAGTGGAGGGCACGCGGCGACTGAAGCTTTCTTT.

This clone was observed a single time. This chain links TRBV5-1 with TRBJ2-2; TRBD2 matches at 8 bases. Germline lookup yields CDR1 SGHRS and CDR2 YFSETQ. V was clipped by 3 bases and J by 1 base; unmatched bases: 8. The CDR3 length is 17 residues. The CDR3 bases are TGCGCCAGCAGCTCGGTTCGGGGGGGCCTGAACACCGGGGAGCTGTTTTTT. Its translation: CASSSVRGGLNTGELFF.

The chain links TRBV5-1 to TRBJ2-6; D is uncertain. This CDR3 has 16 residues. Looked up from germline, CDR1 is SGHRS and CDR2 is YFSETQ. The ends were cut back, 0 bases at V and 0 bases at J, with 7 bases in the middle. The CDR3: CASSLEPSSGANVLTF. CDR3 DNA sequence: TGCGCCAGCAGCTTGGAACCTAGCTCTGGGGCCAACGTCCTGACTTTC.

The rearrangement links TRBV7-8 to TRBJ2-2, with D possibly TRBD2 on 5 matching bases. The CDR3 is made up of 17 amino acids. V was pared by 2 bases and J by 1 base, with 14 bases between. Germline V gene lookup returns CDR1 SGHVS and CDR2 FQNEAQ. CDR3 bases: TGTGCCAGCAGCTTAAAGAGGGTGACGATGAACACCGGGGAGCTGTTTTTT. It specifies CASSLKRVTMNTGELFF.

This clone was detected a few times. The genes are TRBV19 and TRBJ2-2, with 9 bases that match TRBD1. V lost 5 bases and J lost 5; bases outside the gene matches: 0. The CDR3 spans 13 residues. Per the germline V gene, CDR1 is LNHDA and CDR2 is SQIVND (reference sequence). The CDR3 reads CASSGTGTGELFF. Here the CDR3 DNA reads TGTGCCAGTAGTGGGACAGGGACCGGGGAGCTGTTTTTT.

V and J are TRBV5-4 and TRBJ2-2, with D tentatively TRBD1 (6 bases). The CDR3 spans 13 residues. V was cut by 5 bases and J by 5 bases, with 10 bases left in between. Germline CDR1 is SGHNT and CDR2 is YYREEE (reference sequence). As DNA, the CDR3 is TGTGCCAGCAGTTCCGGACAGACCGGGGAGCTGTTTTTT. Residues: CASSSGQTGELFF.

In DNA, the CDR3 is TGTGCCAGCAGACCCTGGGAGGGGAAAGAGACCCAGTACTTC. Protein: CASRPWEGKETQYF. The rearrangement joins TRBV3-1 (or the pseudogene TRBV3-2) to TRBJ2-5, with 7 bases that match TRBD2. The V segment lost 6 bases and the J segment 3 bases; nucleotides outside the gene matches: 7. CDR3 size: 14 residues. CDR1 LGHDT and CDR2 YNNKEL come from the germline V gene (reference sequence).

The rearrangement joins TRBV5-5 to TRBJ2-3; a possible D gene is TRBD1 (6 bases). Trimming removed 0 bases at V and 2 bases at J, with 13 bases between. CDR3 length: 16 amino acids. Germline CDR1 SGHKS, CDR2 YYEKEE (reference sequence). The CDR3 loop is CASSLEGHPNTDTQYF. CDR3 sequence (DNA): TGTGCCAGCAGCTTGGAGGGACACCCTAACACAGATACGCAGTATTTT.

This clone was picked up a small number of times. The gene calls are TRBV6-1 and TRBJ1-1, with D possibly TRBD1 on 5 matching bases. The CDR3 consists of 16 residues. In germline, CDR1 is MNHNS, CDR2 SASEGT. V dropped 4 bases and J dropped 0 bases, with 15 bases sitting between them. In nucleotides, the CDR3 is TGTGCCAGCAGTGGACGACAGCTATTGATGAACACTGAAGCTTTCTTT. This gives the protein CASSGRQLLMNTEAFF.

This clone was counted only a few times. The rearrangement links TRBV5-4 to TRBJ2-7; 8 nucleotides align to TRBD1. Germline assignment: CDR1 SGHNT and CDR2 YYREEE (reference sequence). With V trimmed by 4 bases and J by 6 bases, 3 bases remained unmatched. The CDR3 consists of 12 residues. The CDR3 DNA follows: TGTGCCAGCAGCACGGACAGGGCCGAGCAGTACTTC. Its protein product is CASSTDRAEQYF.

V usage is TRBV28 and J usage is TRBJ2-1; possible D gene TRBD1, 6 bases. CDR1 is MDHEN and CDR2 is SYDVKM in the germline V gene. The CDR3 has 17 amino acids. Trimming pared 5 bases from V and 5 bases from J, leaving 22 bases between. The CDR3 loop is CASSLNPQGWSNNEQFF. CDR3 sequence (DNA): TGTGCCAGCAGTCTTAATCCACAGGGTTGGAGCAACAATGAGCAGTTCTTC.

This sequence joins TRBV13 and TRBJ2-7; tentative D call: TRBD1 (5 bases). The CDR3 consists of 14 residues. Trimming stripped 0 bases from V and 4 bases from J, with 10 bases between. CDR1 is PRHDT, CDR2 FYEKMQ, per germline (reference sequence). In DNA form, the CDR3 reads TGTGCCAGCAGCTTAGGGGACACGAGATACGAGCAGTACTTC. Translation gives CASSLGDTRYEQYF.

The chain carries TRBV28 and TRBJ1-4; weak D call: TRBD1 (6 bases). The V end lost 6 bases, the J end lost 3 bases, and 11 bases lay between the germline ends. The CDR3 is made up of 14 amino acids. From germline, CDR1 is MDHEN and CDR2 SYDVKM. The CDR3 bases are TGTGCCAGCAGCTCCGGGACACCTAATGAAAAACTGTTTTTT. This sequence encodes CASSSGTPNEKLFF.

J is TRBJ1-6 and V is TRBV23-1; the D is unclear. TRBV23-1 qualifies as an ORF whose function is uncertain. Between the trimmed V and J ends, which lost 2 bases and 7 bases, there was a span of 15 bases. This CDR3 comprises 16 residues. This CDR3 is CASSQDFGVFNSPLHF. The CDR3 DNA reads as TGCGCCAGCAGTCAAGATTTCGGGGTTTTCAATTCACCCCTCCACTTT.

CDR3 loop: CASSRGRSQDTQYF. The CDR3 DNA reads as TGCGCCAGCAGCCGTGGGAGATCGCAAGATACGCAGTATTTT. This rearrangement joins TRBV5-1 to TRBJ2-3, with D maybe TRBD2 (5 bases). CDR1 and CDR2 from the germline V gene are SGHRS and YFSETQ. The CDR3 runs 14 residues. The ends were cut back, 4 bases at V and 5 bases at J, with 14 bases in the middle.

The rearrangement links TRBV2 to TRBJ1-5; 8 bases are a match to TRBD1. Germline V gene lookup returns CDR1 SNHLY and CDR2 FYNNEI. CDR3 length: 15 amino acids. Trimming at V came to 5 bases and at J to 7 bases, leaving 10 bases not matched to a gene. CDR3 coding DNA: TGTGCCAGCAGTTCACGGACAGGGCAACGCCAGCCCCAGCATTTT. The encoded protein is CASSSRTGQRQPQHF.

V gene TRBV7-9 combines with J gene TRBJ1-1; D is unclear. This CDR3 is built from 14 residues. V lost 5 bases and J lost 1, with 11 bases in between. Germline values: CDR1 SEHNR, CDR2 FQNEAQ (reference sequence). The CDR3 reads CASSPTRGNTEAFF. The CDR3 nucleotides are TGTGCCAGCAGCCCAACTCGTGGGAACACTGAAGCTTTCTTT.

The J gene is TRBJ1-6, the V gene TRBV10-2, with TRBD1 as a possible D gene (5 bases). The germline gives CDR1 WSHSY, CDR2 SAAADI. CDR3 length: 15 residues. V shed 6 bases and J shed 10 bases, with 19 bases lying between them. The CDR3 is CASSALGGVESPLHF. In nucleotides, the CDR3 is TGCGCCAGCAGCGCCCTGGGGGGAGTGGAGTCACCCCTCCACTTT.

The rearrangement uses TRBV3-1 (or the pseudogene TRBV3-2) and TRBJ1-4; D gene uncertain. Germline CDR1 reads LGHDT; CDR2 reads YNNKEL (reference sequence). V dropped 4 bases and J dropped 12 bases, with 15 bases sitting between them. The CDR3 contains 13 residues. The CDR3 loop reads CASSRLGGLELFF. DNA for the CDR3: TGTGCCAGCAGCCGCCTGGGAGGGTTGGAACTGTTTTTT.

This chain uses TRBV7-9 with TRBJ2-5; the match to TRBD2 covers 13 bases. The CDR3 runs 19 residues. The junction had 17 bases not matched to a gene; V was cut back by 5 bases and J by 5 bases. Germline V CDR1 and CDR2: SEHNR, FQNEAQ (reference sequence). The CDR3 region has the DNA TGTGCCAGCAGCCCAAGGAGGGGGGGACTAGCGGGGCTAGAGGAGACCCAGTACTTC. Translating gives CASSPRRGGLAGLEETQYF.